A single sample is the source of the 26 T cell receptor beta chains below, sequenced in a study of immune heterogeneity within non-small cell lung tumors. TCR beta CDR3 regions came from multiplex PCR with 32 forward V and 13 reverse J primers. TCRdb re-called the multiplex PCR reads through MiXCR, storing one row per CDR3 protein. This table has 8,000 to 11,000 distinct CDR3 sequences, 15% to 20% appearing once. Bulk tumor genomic DNA was the template, and each sample received 450 to 650 ng. Biopsies that were spaced far apart were taken, several per primary tumor, during surgery. Their non-small cell lung cancer was newly diagnosed and untreated, and the patients underwent curative surgery. Material for sequencing was lung tumor tissue. Receptors originate from a man aged 40-50 years with non-small cell lung cancer.

This clonotype showed up many times. This chain joins TRBV18 and TRBJ2-7; 12 bases align to TRBD2. V gave up 4 bases and J gave up 5 bases; unmatched junction bases: 15. The CDR3 is made up of 18 amino acids. The germline CDR1 and CDR2 sequences are KGHSH and LQKENI. The CDR3 spells CASSHLRSRLAGGNEQYF. CDR3 nucleotides: TGTGCCAGCTCACACCTCCGCTCCCGGCTAGCGGGGGGGAACGAGCAGTACTTC.

V is TRBV20-1 and J is TRBJ2-3, with 12 bases that match TRBD2. The CDR3 is made up of 16 amino acids. The junction had 8 bases not matched to a gene; V was cut back by 1 base and J by 6 bases. Germline V gene data show CDR1 as DFQATT and CDR2 as SNEGSKA (reference sequence). CDR3 protein: CSARGIPSGRVDTQYF. DNA for the CDR3: TGCAGTGCTAGAGGGATTCCTAGCGGGAGGGTGGATACGCAGTATTTT.

This clonotype was recorded at least ten times. J is TRBJ2-7 and V is TRBV20-1, with TRBD2 identical over 12 bases. The germline CDR1 and CDR2 sequences are DFQATT and SNEGSKA (reference sequence). The CDR3 loop spans 16 amino acids. V lost 3 bases and J lost 2; bases outside the gene matches: 8. DNA of the CDR3: TGCAGTGCTAGGGGTCCCGGACTAGCGGGGACCTACGAGCAGTACTTC. Encoded protein: CSARGPGLAGTYEQYF.

This clonotype came up many times. The rearrangement joins TRBV19 to TRBJ2-5; D is unclear. CDR1 LNHDA and CDR2 SQIVND come from the germline V gene (reference sequence). The V end was cut by 4 bases, the J end by 0 bases, with 6 bases between. The CDR3 extends over 13 amino acids. CDR3 sequence reads: CASSTRHQETQYF. CDR3 coding DNA: TGTGCCAGTAGTACGAGACACCAAGAGACCCAGTACTTC.

This clonotype was observed at least ten times. The rearrangement uses TRBV2 and TRBJ1-1; no definite D call. Trimming shortened V by 5 bases and J by 9 bases, and 13 bases separated the two germline ends. Looked up from germline, CDR1 is SNHLY and CDR2 is FYNNEI. This CDR3 spans 12 amino acids. CDR3 nucleotide sequence: TGTGCCAGCAGTTTTAACCGGGAGAAAGCTTTCTTT. This gives the protein CASSFNREKAFF.

This clonotype was detected many times. This chain uses TRBV11-1 with TRBJ2-7; D is perhaps TRBD2 (5 bases). Germline CDR1 SGHAT, CDR2 FQDESV (reference sequence). CDR3 length equals 14 residues. V gave up 8 bases and J gave up 4 bases, with 18 bases separating them. DNA of the CDR3: TGTGCCAGCCACCCCCGGGGAAGAAGGTACGAGCAGTACTTC. Amino acids: CASHPRGRRYEQYF.

In regard to this clonotype: Since a much larger clone is just one base distant, this may be a read error. This chain connects TRBV4-1 to TRBJ1-4, with D possibly matching TRBD1 (6 bases). CDR3 length: 15 amino acids. Germline values: CDR1 MGHRA, CDR2 YSYEKL. Trimming shortened V by 0 bases and J by 8 bases, and 13 bases separated the two germline ends. The DNA of the CDR3 is TGCGCCAGCAGCCAAGATTGGGGGGCGTGGGAAAAACTGTTTTTT. It translates to CASSQDWGAWEKLFF.

This clonotype ranks as medium-sized. The chain joins TRBV19 to TRBJ2-3, with 10 bases identical to TRBD1. The CDR3 is 15 residues long. Germline-derived CDR1 and CDR2 are LNHDA and SQIVND (reference sequence). V shed 7 bases, J shed 6 bases, and the junction held 10 bases outside the gene matches. DNA of the CDR3: TGTGCCAGTAACCCGAAGACAGGGGGCTCGGATACGCAGTATTTT. It translates to CASNPKTGGSDTQYF.

For this clonotype: This clone may be a read error of a much larger clone one base away. The genes are TRBV12-3 or TRBV12-4 and TRBJ2-5; TRBD2 agrees at 7 bases. CDR3 length equals 14 residues. CDR3 sequence: CASNTGTIQDTQYF. CDR3 nucleotide sequence: TGTGCCAGCAACACCGGGACTATACAAGATACCCAGTACTTC.

As concerns this clonotype: Sequence at one end of the junction differs from germline and may be a read error. This chain uses TRBV19 with TRBJ2-2, with D possibly being TRBD1 or TRBD2 (7 bases each). The CDR3 has 15 residues. CDR1 is LNHDA and CDR2 is SQIVND in the germline V gene (reference sequence). The CDR3 DNA sequence: TGTGTCAGTAAGCGGCAGGGGGGGAGCGCCGGGCAGCTGTTTTTT. Amino acid sequence: CVSKRQGGSAGQLFF.

This clonotype is deemed medium-sized. The chain has TRBV5-1 and TRBJ2-7; 8 bases agree with TRBD2. CDR3 length equals 14 residues. Per the germline V gene, CDR1 is SGHRS and CDR2 is YFSETQ. Unmatched junction bases numbered 1, after V lost 2 bases and J lost 0 bases. CDR3 sequence (DNA): TGCGCCAGCAGCTTTAGCGGGGACTCCTACGAGCAGTACTTC. It encodes CASSFSGDSYEQYF. The full variable domain, completed using reference TRBV5-1 and TRBJ2-7, is KAGVTQTPRYLIKTRGQQVTLSCSPISGHRSVSWYQQTPGQGLQFLFEYFSETQRNKGNFPGRFSGRQFSNSRSEMNVSTLELGDSALYLCASSFSGDSYEQYFGPGTRLTVT.

By sample share, this clonotype is medium-sized. For the CDR3, the DNA is TGTGCCAGCAGCTTGGGCGCCGTCTCTGGAAACACCATATATTTT. Protein: CASSLGAVSGNTIYF. J is TRBJ1-3 and V is TRBV11-3; D gene uncertain. The CDR3 is made up of 15 amino acids. The germline V gene encodes CDR1 SGHNT and CDR2 YENEEA. The V end was cut by 3 bases, the J end by 0 bases, with 9 bases between.

This clonotype has a count of ten or more. This rearrangement joins TRBV27 to TRBJ2-5, with TRBD1 matching over 7 bases. The CDR3 has 14 residues. The germline V gene has CDR1 MNHEY and CDR2 SMNVEV (reference sequence). After removal of 2 bases from V and 5 bases from J, the junction contained 5 bases not matched to a gene. The CDR3 region has the DNA TGTGCCAGCAGTTTACAAGGGGGCTGGGAGACCCAGTACTTC. Residues: CASSLQGGWETQYF.

V gene TRBV2 combines with J gene TRBJ2-6, with D hard to call. The CDR3 length is 14 residues. The V end lost 8 bases, the J end lost 3 bases, and 11 bases lay between the germline ends. The V gene's germline CDR1 is SNHLY and CDR2 FYNNEI. The CDR3: CASEEEFGANVLTF. CDR3 coding DNA: TGTGCCAGCGAGGAAGAGTTTGGGGCCAACGTCCTGACTTTC.

In its sample, this clonotype was seen many times. V is TRBV18 and J is TRBJ1-1; TRBD1 might be the D (5 bases). Germline V gene data show CDR1 as KGHSH and CDR2 as LQKENI. This CDR3 is built from 16 residues. The V and J ends lost 1 base and 3 bases respectively, with 15 bases between them. The DNA for the CDR3 is TGTGCCAGCTCACCACGAGGTCGCCAGGGAGACACTGAAGCTTTCTTT. Protein: CASSPRGRQGDTEAFF.

This clonotype came up many times. The genes are TRBV3-1 and TRBJ2-5, with D perhaps matching TRBD2 (7 bases). The CDR3 totals 14 residues. V was pared by 4 bases and J by 5 bases, with 14 bases between. Germline V gene data show CDR1 as LGHDT and CDR2 as YNNKEL (reference sequence). The chain's CDR3 is CASSRRGGTETQYF. In nucleotides, the CDR3 is TGTGCCAGCAGCCGAAGGGGGGGGACGGAGACCCAGTACTTC.

This clonotype is medium-sized by share. The rearrangement uses TRBV18 and TRBJ1-2, with 8 bases aligning to TRBD1. This CDR3 spans 17 amino acids. Germline CDR1 is KGHSH and CDR2 is LQKENI. Trimming cost V 3 bases and J 2 bases; bases outside gene matches: 11. The CDR3 region has the DNA TGTGCCAGCTCACCTTACGGACAGGGAGGTCCCAACTATGGCTACACCTTC. This encodes CASSPYGQGGPNYGYTF.

This clonotype was recorded many times. The gene calls are TRBV5-1 and TRBJ1-4; TRBD1 might be the D (5 bases). V was cut by 0 bases and J by 4 bases, with 13 bases left in between. The CDR3 is 16 amino acids. Looked up from germline, CDR1 is SGHRS and CDR2 is YFSETQ. CDR3 coding DNA: TGCGCCAGCAGCTTGGAAGTGGCGGGGGGTAATGAAAAACTGTTTTTT. It yields the protein CASSLEVAGGNEKLFF.

This clonotype is termed medium-sized. The gene calls are TRBV6-2 or TRBV6-3 and TRBJ2-7; no clear D gene. V was pared by 2 bases and J by 0 bases, with 8 bases between. The CDR3 length is 14 residues. Germline V gene data show CDR1 as MNHEY and CDR2 as SVGEGT. CDR3 sequence: CASSYDTHSYEQYF. CDR3 DNA: TGTGCCAGCAGTTACGACACCCACTCCTACGAGCAGTACTTC.

This clonotype qualifies as medium-sized. This rearrangement joins TRBV24-1 to TRBJ1-5, with a weak D call TRBD1 (5 bases). V was clipped by 4 bases and J by 3 bases, with 21 bases between them. Looked up from germline, CDR1 is KGHDR and CDR2 is SFDVKD. The CDR3 extends over 18 amino acids. For the CDR3, the DNA is TGTGCCACCAGTGACGGGCGTGACAGCTCCTGGACCAATCAGCCCCAGCATTTT. Its protein product is CATSDGRDSSWTNQPQHF.

This clonotype was counted ten times or more. The rearrangement joins TRBV5-1 to TRBJ2-3; 11 bases align to TRBD2. After removal of 4 bases from V and 4 bases from J, the junction contained 11 bases not matched to a gene. Germline loops: CDR1 SGHRS, CDR2 YFSETQ. This CDR3 contains 17 residues. Here the CDR3 DNA reads TGCGCCAGCAGCCCTGGGGCTAGCGGGAGGATGGCAGATACGCAGTATTTT. It codes for CASSPGASGRMADTQYF. The variable domain in full, with the rest retrieved from reference TRBV5-1 and TRBJ2-3, is KAGVTQTPRYLIKTRGQQVTLSCSPISGHRSVSWYQQTPGQGLQFLFEYFSETQRNKGNFPGRFSGRQFSNSRSEMNVSTLELGDSALYLCASSPGASGRMADTQYFGPGTRLTVL.

This clonotype is deemed medium-sized. This sequence joins TRBV19 and TRBJ1-2, with D possibly TRBD1 on 6 matching bases. V was clipped by 7 bases and J by 8 bases, with 23 bases between them. CDR1 LNHDA and CDR2 SQIVND come from the germline V gene (reference sequence). This CDR3 is 15 amino acids long. The CDR3 spells CASNFLGGTQGGYTF. The CDR3 nucleotides read TGTGCCAGTAATTTCTTGGGGGGAACTCAGGGGGGCTACACCTTC.

In regard to this clonotype: A much more abundant neighbour one base away suggests this may be a read error. This chain connects TRBV7-9 to TRBJ2-2; 7 bases map to TRBD1. The CDR3 spans 15 residues. Germline-derived CDR1 and CDR2 are SEHNR and FQNEAQ (reference sequence). The CDR3 DNA is TGTGCCAGCAGACCCGGACAGGCGGGCACCGTGGAGCTGTTTTTT. Translation gives CASRPGQAGTVELFF. Supplemented by reference TRBV7-9 and TRBJ2-2, the full variable domain reads DTGVSQNPRHKITKRGQNVTFRCDPISEHNRLYWYRQTLGQGPEFLTYFQNEAQLEKSRLLSDRFSAERPKGSFSTLEIQRTEQGDSAMYLCASRPGQAGTVELFFGEGSRLTVL.

The chain is built from TRBV20-1 and TRBJ2-2, with 9 bases aligning to TRBD2. The CDR3 consists of 16 residues. The V gene's germline CDR1 is DFQATT and CDR2 SNEGSKA (reference sequence). V dropped 5 bases and J dropped 6; count of bases not matched to a gene: 13. The CDR3 DNA follows: TGCAGTGCTCCCACCCAGGCGGGGGGGGGGGCCGGGGAGCTGTTTTTT. Protein product: CSAPTQAGGGAGELFF.

This clonotype ranks as medium-sized (0.01 to 0.1%). The DNA for the CDR3 is TGTGCCAGTAGGACTGAGGGACAGGGTGTACAGCCCCAGCATTTT. This sequence encodes CASRTEGQGVQPQHF. The chain carries TRBV19 and TRBJ1-5; 9 bases match TRBD1. The ends lost 6 bases at V and 7 bases at J; junction bases unmatched: 10. Looked up from germline, CDR1 is LNHDA and CDR2 is SQIVND (reference sequence). The CDR3 consists of 15 residues.

The J gene is TRBJ1-6, the V gene TRBV9, with TRBD1 matching over 10 bases. This CDR3 spans 14 amino acids. Trimming removed 4 bases from V and 9 bases from J; junction bases left unmatched: 4. Looked up from germline, CDR1 is SGDLS and CDR2 is YYNGEE. CDR3: CASSRTGGGSPLHF. Here the CDR3 DNA reads TGTGCCAGCAGCCGGACAGGGGGAGGTTCACCCCTCCACTTT.